Described below is a single T cell receptor beta chain sequence and its context. Antigen: not known. V dropped 3 bases and J dropped 7 bases, with 7 bases sitting between them. Germline V gene lookup returns CDR1 SEHNR and CDR2 FQNEAQ (reference sequence). The CDR3 is made up of 12 amino acids. This sample is part of a study of T cell responses to AZD1222 COVID-19 vaccine. Study outcomes and limitations: Unmutated variant regions are reportedly targeted by nearly half of spike-specific TCRs.

Generated by immunoSEQ multiplex PCR, the TCRdb table keeps only in-frame clones and is missing some. The sample contains about 130,000 clones, approximately 95% of which appear only once. The TCR comes from an adult who received the AZD1222 COVID-19 vaccine. Specimen: peripheral blood, collected 28 days after the second AZD1222 dose. J is TRBJ1-5 and V is TRBV7-9; D gene uncertain. The CDR3 DNA follows: TGTGCCAGCAGCTTGGTGGACCAGCCCCAGCATTTT. Its translation is CASSLVDQPQHF.